This passage covers 32 T cell receptor beta chains from one sample sequenced in a study of cytomegalovirus exposure and HLA in healthy donors. In the PCR, 60 Vbeta and 13 Jbeta primers were used. The assay was immunoSEQ multiplex PCR, and TCRdb's table has in-frame clones only and misses some. The sample carries approximately 140,000 clones, roughly 79% recorded once. Material for sequencing was PBMCs. These receptors originate from a woman between 50 and 59 years old in good health and CMV-seronegative.

This clone was seen once. This chain joins TRBV2 and TRBJ1-2; unclear D gene. The CDR3 loop spans 14 amino acids. CDR1 and CDR2 (germline): SNHLY, FYNNEI. Trimming shortened V by 3 bases and J by 1 base, and 9 bases separated the two germline ends. The CDR3 protein is CASSEGKLNYGYTF. The CDR3 region has the DNA TGTGCCAGCAGTGAGGGCAAACTTAACTATGGCTACACCTTC. Together with reference TRBV2 and TRBJ1-2, the CDR3 gives the full variable domain: EPEVTQTPSHQVTQMGQEVILRCVPISNHLYFYWYRQILGQKVEFLVSFYNNEISEKSEIFDDQFSVERPDGSNFTLKIRSTKLEDSAMYFCASSEGKLNYGYTFGSGTRLTVV.

This clone was observed a handful of times. The V call is TRBV4-3, the J call TRBJ1-5, with D possibly being TRBD1 (5 bases). This CDR3 has 15 amino acids. Germline V CDR1 and CDR2: LGHNA, YSLEER. V lost 0 bases, J lost 6 bases, and 12 bases lay in between. The CDR3 bases are TGCGCCAGCAGCCAAGACGGTCAGGGATCTCAGCCCCAGCATTTT. Protein sequence: CASSQDGQGSQPQHF.

The chain combines TRBV18 with TRBJ2-2; D unresolved. Germline loops: CDR1 KGHSH, CDR2 LQKENI. V lost 2 bases, J lost 5 bases, and 9 bases lay in between. This CDR3 spans 14 amino acids. The CDR3 DNA follows: TGTGCCAGCTCACCAGGGTCCGGGACCGGGGAGCTGTTTTTT. Translated: CASSPGSGTGELFF.

The J gene is TRBJ2-5, the V gene TRBV7-2; possible D gene TRBD2, 6 bases. Trimming took 0 bases from V and 0 from J, leaving 8 bases between them. Germline V gene sequence: CDR1 SGHTA, CDR2 FQGNSA. This CDR3 has 15 residues. Here the CDR3 DNA reads TGTGCCAGCAGCTTAGCGCGGGGAGACCAAGAGACCCAGTACTTC. Amino acids: CASSLARGDQETQYF.

The chain joins TRBV28 to TRBJ1-5, with 8 nucleotides matching TRBD1. The junction had 15 bases not matched to a gene; V was cut back by 6 bases and J by 2 bases. The germline V gene encodes CDR1 MDHEN and CDR2 SYDVKM. The CDR3 length is 18 residues. The CDR3: CASSTEQGAFFGNQPQHF. CDR3 DNA sequence: TGTGCCAGCAGCACTGAGCAGGGGGCCTTCTTCGGCAATCAGCCCCAGCATTTT.

V is TRBV12-1 and J is TRBJ2-7; TRBD2, the D gene given by the table, was not confirmed from the DNA. TRBV12-1 is a documented pseudogene. The length of the CDR3 is 18 residues. CDR3 coding DNA: TGTGCCAGCAGCACGGCGACTAGCCGTAGAGGGAGCTCCTACGAGCAGTACGTC. It translates to CASSTATSRRGSSYEQYV.

This clone turned up a few times. The chain has TRBV7-8 and TRBJ1-2; 9 bases match TRBD1. This CDR3 is built from 15 residues. Losses at the gene ends were 5 bases for V and 6 bases for J; bases not matched to a gene: 10. The germline gives CDR1 SGHVS, CDR2 FQNEAQ. Here the CDR3 DNA reads TGTGCCAGCAGCACCCCGGGACAGGGACTTAATGGCTACACCTTC. Translation gives CASSTPGQGLNGYTF.

The chain employs TRBV28 and TRBJ2-3; TRBD2 agrees at 8 bases. Trimming took 2 bases from V and 11 from J; bases not matched to a gene: 9. Germline loops: CDR1 MDHEN, CDR2 SYDVKM. The CDR3 extends over 14 amino acids. In nucleotides, the CDR3 is TGTGCCAGCAGTTTAGGGCGGGACCGGGGGGGGCAGTATTTT. Translating gives CASSLGRDRGGQYF.

This chain joins TRBV7-3 and TRBJ2-1; weak D call: TRBD2 (6 bases). This CDR3 spans 16 amino acids. The germline V gene has CDR1 SGHTA and CDR2 FQGTGA. V was pared by 1 base and J by 8 bases, with 18 bases between. CDR3 coding DNA: TGTGCCAGCAGCTTAAGGCGCGGGATGGGATGGGATGAGCAGTTCTTC. Its protein product is CASSLRRGMGWDEQFF. The full variable domain, completed using reference TRBV7-3 and TRBJ2-1, is GAGVSQTPSNKVTEKGKYVELRCDPISGHTALYWYRQSLGQGPEFLIYFQGTGAADDSGLPNDRFFAVRPEGSVSTLKIQRTERGDSAVYLCASSLRRGMGWDEQFFGPGTRLTVL.

There are a few counts of this clone. The rearrangement uses TRBV27 and TRBJ2-2; 12 nucleotides line up with TRBD2. The CDR3 runs 19 residues. CDR1 MNHEY and CDR2 SMNVEV come from the germline V gene (reference sequence). The J segment lost 1 base and the V segment lost 2 bases, leaving 8 bases of the junction unmatched. The CDR3 nucleotides read TGTGCCAGCAGTTTAACCCCTAGCGGGAGGGCTAGGAACACCGGGGAGCTGTTTTTT. It translates to CASSLTPSGRARNTGELFF.

The chain links TRBV14 to TRBJ1-4; D perhaps matches TRBD1 (6 bases). The CDR3 is made up of 16 amino acids. The V end was cut by 0 bases, the J end by 10 bases, with 18 bases between. From germline, CDR1 is SGHDN and CDR2 FVKESK. The CDR3 protein is CASSQDPSVRGGKLFF. CDR3 bases: TGTGCCAGCAGCCAAGATCCGAGCGTCAGAGGGGGAAAACTGTTTTTT.

The chain employs TRBV19 and TRBJ2-5; 7 nucleotides agree with TRBD2. The J call may be in error: the DNA end matches TRBJ2-7 better. The germline gives CDR1 LNHDA, CDR2 SQIVND (reference sequence). CDR3 length: 13 residues. The CDR3 protein is CASSIGLAYEQYF. The CDR3, as DNA: TGTGCCAGTAGTATCGGACTAGCCTACGAGCAGTACTTC.

The chain recombines TRBV5-1 with TRBJ2-1; 7 bases map to TRBD2. This CDR3 spans 16 amino acids. The germline V gene has CDR1 SGHRS and CDR2 YFSETQ. V lost 4 bases and J lost 4; bases outside the gene matches: 11. DNA of the CDR3: TGCGCCAGCAGCCTGGGGCTAGCGGACGAATACAATGAGCAGTTCTTC. Protein sequence: CASSLGLADEYNEQFF. Variable domain in full (rest from reference TRBV5-1 and TRBJ2-1): KAGVTQTPRYLIKTRGQQVTLSCSPISGHRSVSWYQQTPGQGLQFLFEYFSETQRNKGNFPGRFSGRQFSNSRSEMNVSTLELGDSALYLCASSLGLADEYNEQFFGPGTRLTVL.

The V call is TRBV7-2, the J call TRBJ2-3; maybe TRBD1 (6 bases). This CDR3 region has 14 residues. Germline values: CDR1 SGHTA, CDR2 FQGNSA. V was shortened by 1 base and J by 3 bases, with 8 bases between the two germline ends. The CDR3 is CASSLVGATDTQYF. The CDR3 coding sequence is TGTGCCAGCAGCTTAGTGGGGGCTACAGATACGCAGTATTTT.

V usage is TRBV20-1 and J usage is TRBJ2-5; D remains unclear. The CDR3 contains 10 residues. CDR1 DFQATT and CDR2 SNEGSKA come from the germline V gene (reference sequence). V lost 5 bases to trimming and J lost 5 bases, with 6 bases between them. The CDR3 bases are TGCAGTGCTGCGCGGGAGACCCAGTACTTC. Translating gives CSAARETQYF.

This clone was found once. This chain joins TRBV4-3 and TRBJ2-7; 9 bases are a match to TRBD2. V lost 3 bases to trimming and J lost 5 bases; unmatched junction nucleotides: 17. The CDR3 totals 18 residues. Germline values: CDR1 LGHNA, CDR2 YSLEER. For the CDR3, the DNA is TGCGCCAGCAGCCAGAAGTGCGGGAGGGCCCATTTTGCCCACGAGCAGTACGTC. It is translated as CASSQKCGRAHFAHEQYV.

This rearrangement joins TRBV5-6 to TRBJ1-2; perhaps TRBD1 as D (5 bases). The V gene's germline CDR1 is SGHDT and CDR2 YYEEEE. Trimming stripped 4 bases from V and 8 bases from J, with 15 bases between. The CDR3 is 13 amino acids. CDR3 amino acids: CASSPTTGDGYTF. The CDR3 DNA is TGTGCCAGCAGCCCTACGACGGGGGACGGCTACACCTTC.

This clone was seen only a few times. The chain uses TRBV19 and TRBJ1-2, with D unresolved. The germline gives CDR1 LNHDA, CDR2 SQIVND (reference sequence). The CDR3 covers 14 residues. The V end was cut by 4 bases, the J end by 3 bases, with 12 bases between. This chain's CDR3 is CASSTSTTDYGYTF. The DNA of the CDR3 is TGTGCCAGTAGTACCTCTACTACGGACTATGGCTACACCTTC.

The chain joins TRBV29-1 to TRBJ2-2; possible D gene TRBD2, 5 bases. The germline V gene encodes CDR1 SQVTM and CDR2 ANQGSEA. With 7 bases removed from V and 2 bases from J, the gap between germline ends came to 11 bases. CDR3 length equals 13 residues. The CDR3 is CSATLDNTGELFF. The CDR3 DNA reads as TGCAGCGCCACACTAGACAACACCGGGGAGCTGTTTTTT.

V and J are TRBV7-6 and TRBJ1-1; no reliable D call. The V gene's germline CDR1 is SGHVS and CDR2 FNYEAQ. The germline V and J ends were trimmed by 7 bases and 4 bases, with 7 bases remaining between them. The CDR3 loop spans 11 amino acids. The CDR3 reads CASTRGTEAFF. CDR3 in DNA: TGTGCCAGCACCCGAGGCACTGAAGCTTTCTTT.

J is TRBJ1-2 and V is TRBV19, with TRBD1 matching over 9 bases. The V gene end was trimmed by 0 bases and the J gene end by 8 bases; junction bases not matched to a gene: 4. The CDR3 loop spans 14 amino acids. Germline CDR1 is LNHDA and CDR2 is SQIVND (reference sequence). The CDR3 is CASSIEGTGYGYTF. The DNA for the CDR3 is TGTGCCAGTAGTATAGAAGGGACAGGGTACGGCTACACCTTC.

The chain uses TRBV6-1 and TRBJ2-4; 13 nucleotides agree with TRBD2. The CDR3 length is 18 residues. V lost 4 bases and J lost 8; bases outside the gene matches: 14. Germline CDR1 and CDR2: MNHNS and SASEGT. The CDR3 region is CASSVQSRGLAGSDIQYF. As DNA, the CDR3 is TGTGCCAGCAGTGTGCAGAGTCGGGGACTAGCGGGATCGGACATTCAGTACTTC.

The J gene is TRBJ2-2, the V gene TRBV5-1; maybe TRBD1 (5 bases). The germline V gene has CDR1 SGHRS and CDR2 YFSETQ. The V end was cut by 4 bases, the J end by 3 bases, with 10 bases between. The CDR3 has 14 residues. The CDR3 here is CASSPGPYTGELFF. CDR3 coding DNA: TGCGCCAGCAGCCCAGGGCCCTACACCGGGGAGCTGTTTTTT.

V and J are TRBV7-3 and TRBJ2-1, with TRBD2 matching over 9 bases. The CDR3 is 17 residues long. CDR1 and CDR2 (germline): SGHTA, FQGTGA. V gave up 5 bases and J gave up 8 bases; unmatched junction bases: 16. CDR3 region: CASSPTAGGRATDEQFF. The DNA for the CDR3 is TGTGCCAGCAGCCCTACCGCTGGCGGGAGGGCTACAGATGAGCAGTTCTTC.

V is TRBV29-1 and J is TRBJ1-2, with D unclear. The CDR3 extends over 12 amino acids. Germline assignment: CDR1 SQVTM and CDR2 ANQGSEA. Trimming took off 0 bases at V and 4 bases at J, with 6 bases between the two ends. The CDR3 DNA is TGCAGCGTTGAAGATCGAGTCTATGGCTACACCTTC. Translation: CSVEDRVYGYTF.

CDR3 DNA: TGTGCCAGCAGCTTCGCCAGGGGGGACTTCCAAGAGACCCAGTACTTC. Encoded protein: CASSFARGDFQETQYF. The V and J genes are TRBV11-2 and TRBJ2-5; D is perhaps TRBD1 (7 bases). Trimming cost V 3 bases and J 1 base, with 15 bases left between them. The germline V gene has CDR1 SGHAT and CDR2 FQNNGV. The CDR3 extends over 16 amino acids.

The chain is built from TRBV29-1 and TRBJ2-3; tentative D call: TRBD1 (6 bases). CDR3 length: 14 residues. CDR1 is SQVTM and CDR2 is ANQGSEA in the germline V gene. The V end was cut by 1 base, the J end by 5 bases, with 13 bases between. The CDR3 loop reads CSVEGQGFEDTQYF. In DNA form, the CDR3 reads TGCAGCGTTGAAGGTCAGGGGTTCGAAGATACGCAGTATTTT.

The J gene is TRBJ2-3, the V gene TRBV7-3, with 9 positions matching TRBD2. Germline V gene lookup returns CDR1 SGHTA and CDR2 FQGTGA. V shed 5 bases and J 2 bases; nucleotides not matched to a gene: 5. The CDR3 contains 15 residues. The chain's CDR3 is CASSMSSGNTDTQYF. The CDR3 DNA reads TGTGCCAGCAGCATGTCTAGCGGGAACACAGATACGCAGTATTTT.

In its sample, this clone was seen a few times. The chain employs TRBV29-1 and TRBJ1-2, with TRBD1 identical over 9 bases. CDR3 length equals 13 residues. The germline gives CDR1 SQVTM, CDR2 ANQGSEA. The V and J ends lost 8 bases and 4 bases, in that order; junction bases with no gene match: 8. The CDR3 loop is CSRLQGAIYGYTF. In DNA, the CDR3 is TGCAGCCGATTACAGGGGGCAATCTATGGCTACACCTTC.

This clone was seen more than once but under ten times. The chain is built from TRBV5-4 and TRBJ1-1; TRBD1 matches at 9 bases. The CDR3 extends over 14 amino acids. V shed 4 bases, J shed 5 bases, and the junction held 6 bases outside the gene matches. Germline CDR1 and CDR2: SGHNT and YYREEE (reference sequence). CDR3 DNA sequence: TGTGCCAGCAGCACACAGGGGGCTTGGACTGAAGCTTTCTTT. Encoded protein: CASSTQGAWTEAFF. Variable domain in full (rest from reference TRBV5-4 and TRBJ1-1): ETGVTQSPTHLIKTRGQQVTLRCSSQSGHNTVSWYQQALGQGPQFIFQYYREEENGRGNFPPRFSGLQFPNYSSELNVNALELDDSALYLCASSTQGAWTEAFFGQGTRLTVV.

This clone was observed once. J is TRBJ1-1 and V is TRBV7-9, with TRBD1 matching over 7 bases. The CDR3 is 14 amino acids. CDR1 and CDR2 (germline): SEHNR, FQNEAQ (reference sequence). The junction had 4 bases not matched to a gene; V was cut back by 1 base and J by 5 bases. CDR3 in amino acids: CASSLDARGTEAFF. The DNA of the CDR3 is TGTGCCAGCAGCTTAGATGCCAGGGGGACTGAAGCTTTCTTT.

J is TRBJ2-7 and V is TRBV7-8; D is possibly TRBD1 (5 bases). Trimming shortened V by 3 bases and J by 6 bases, and 18 bases separated the two germline ends. Germline values: CDR1 SGHVS, CDR2 FQNEAQ. The CDR3 has 15 residues. This chain's CDR3 is CASSFEGASSGEQYF. The CDR3 nucleotides are TGTGCCAGCAGCTTTGAAGGGGCCTCCTCCGGCGAGCAGTACTTC.